The present T cell receptor beta chain was sequenced within a study of multiple sclerosis patients with progressive multifocal leukoencephalopathy. Overall study results and limits: Expanded clones at PML onset predated and persisted through natalizumab therapy.

A word on this clone: Antigen specificity is unknown.

Germline CDR1 MNHNS, CDR2 SASEGT. V dropped 1 base and J dropped 4; count of bases not matched to a gene: 6. The CDR3 loop spans 15 amino acids. Spiked into each PCR were synthetic inline TR CDR3 controls of all V-J pairings. Clones were read by immunoSEQ multiplex PCR, and TCRdb kept only the in-frame ones, dropping some. The sample holds 25,000 to 30,000 clones, approximately 85% seen once. The sample's time point: time of PML onset. Natalizumab-treated patients developed PML between 16 and 56 months into natalizumab therapy. This chain joins TRBV6-1 and TRBJ2-7; 8 bases match TRBD1. This specimen consisted of PBMCs, obtained from a patient treated with natalizumab. The sequence was obtained from a woman aged 25-40 years with progressive multifocal leukoencephalopathy. CDR3 in amino acids: CASSEEGTGPYEQYF. The CDR3 DNA follows: TGTGCCAGCAGTGAAGAAGGGACAGGACCTTACGAGCAGTACTTC.